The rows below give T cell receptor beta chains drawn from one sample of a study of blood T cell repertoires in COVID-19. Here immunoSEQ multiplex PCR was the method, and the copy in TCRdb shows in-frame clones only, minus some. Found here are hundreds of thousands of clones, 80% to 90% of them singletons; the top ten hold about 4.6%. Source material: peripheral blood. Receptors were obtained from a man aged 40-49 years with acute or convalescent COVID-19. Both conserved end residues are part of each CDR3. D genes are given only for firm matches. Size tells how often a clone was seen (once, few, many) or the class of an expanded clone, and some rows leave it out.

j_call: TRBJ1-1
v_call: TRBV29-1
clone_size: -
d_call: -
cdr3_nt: TGCAGCGTTGAAAGGGGGTCGAACACTGAAGCTTTCTTT
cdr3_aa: CSVERGSNTEAFF

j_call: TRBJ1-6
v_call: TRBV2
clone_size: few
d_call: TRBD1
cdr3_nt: TGTGCCAGCAGTGTGAGGGGACAGGGGAATTCACCCCTCCACTTT
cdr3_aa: CASSVRGQGNSPLHF

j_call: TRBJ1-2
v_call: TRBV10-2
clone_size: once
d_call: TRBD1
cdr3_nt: TGCGCCAGCAGTGAGTCCAGGGGGAATGGCTACACCTTC
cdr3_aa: CASSESRGNGYTF

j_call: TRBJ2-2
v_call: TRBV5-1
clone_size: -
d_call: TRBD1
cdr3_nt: TGCGCCAGCAGCATGACAGGGATAAACACCGGGGAGCTGTTTTTT
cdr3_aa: CASSMTGINTGELFF

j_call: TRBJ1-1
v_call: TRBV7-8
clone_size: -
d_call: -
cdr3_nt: TGTGCCAGCAGCCCATACCGGGGGAGGAACACTGAAGCTTTCTTT
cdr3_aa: CASSPYRGRNTEAFF

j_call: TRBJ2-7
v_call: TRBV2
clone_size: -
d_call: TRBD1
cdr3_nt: TGTGCCAGCAGTGGGGACAGGGTCTCCTACGAGCAGTACTTC
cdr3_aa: CASSGDRVSYEQYF

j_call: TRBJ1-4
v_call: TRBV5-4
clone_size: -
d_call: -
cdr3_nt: TGTGCCAGCAGCTTAAGGACAGATGAAAAACTGTTTTTT
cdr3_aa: CASSLRTDEKLFF

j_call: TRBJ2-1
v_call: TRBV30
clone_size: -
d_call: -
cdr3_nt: TGTGCCTGGAGTGTACAAACCCACAATGAGCAGTTCTTC
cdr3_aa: CAWSVQTHNEQFF

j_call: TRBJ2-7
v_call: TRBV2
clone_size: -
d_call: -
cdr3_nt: TGTGCTTACCAAACCCGGAGCTCCTACGAGCAGTACTTC
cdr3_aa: CAYQTRSSYEQYF

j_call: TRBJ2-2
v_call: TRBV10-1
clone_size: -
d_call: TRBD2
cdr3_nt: TGCGCCAGCAGTGAGTCAGGGACTACCCCGAACACCGGGGAGCTGTTTTTT
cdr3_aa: CASSESGTTPNTGELFF

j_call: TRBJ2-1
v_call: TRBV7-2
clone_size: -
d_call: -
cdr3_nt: TGTGCCAGCAGCGTACAGGGCTATGAGCAGTTCTTC
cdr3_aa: CASSVQGYEQFF

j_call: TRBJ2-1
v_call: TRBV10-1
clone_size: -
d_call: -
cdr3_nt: TGCGCCAGCAGTGAGTCGAATCTCTGGCCTAGCTCCTACAATGAGCAGTTCTTC
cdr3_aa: CASSESNLWPSSYNEQFF

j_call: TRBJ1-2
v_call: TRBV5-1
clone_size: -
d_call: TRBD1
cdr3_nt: TGCGCCAGCAGCTTGGCCGGGACAGCAGCCTATGGCTACACCTTC
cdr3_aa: CASSLAGTAAYGYTF

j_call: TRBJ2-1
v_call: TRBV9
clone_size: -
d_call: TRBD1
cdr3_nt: TGTGCCAGCAGCGTCCGGGACAGTTACAATGAGCAGTTCTTC
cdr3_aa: CASSVRDSYNEQFF

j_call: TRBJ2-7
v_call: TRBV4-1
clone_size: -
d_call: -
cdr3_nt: TGCGCCAGCAGCCCGAGGGCGGACGGGGCCTACGAGCAGTACTTC
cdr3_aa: CASSPRADGAYEQYF

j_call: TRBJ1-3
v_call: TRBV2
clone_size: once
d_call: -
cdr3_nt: TGTGCCAGCAGTGAAACAAACTCTGGAAACACCATATATTTT
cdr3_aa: CASSETNSGNTIYF

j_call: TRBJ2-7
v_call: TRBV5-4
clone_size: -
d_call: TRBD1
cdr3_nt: TGTGCCAGCAGCTACCCCGGGACAGACTCCTACGAGCAGTACTTC
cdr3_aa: CASSYPGTDSYEQYF

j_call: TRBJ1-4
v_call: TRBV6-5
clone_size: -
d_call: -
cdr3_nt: TGTGCCAGCACAGGCAGGTCTAATGAAAAACTGTTTTTT
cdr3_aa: CASTGRSNEKLFF

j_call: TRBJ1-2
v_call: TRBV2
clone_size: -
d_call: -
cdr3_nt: TGTGCCAGCAGGCGGGGGGGAGCCTCTAACTATGGCTACACCTTC
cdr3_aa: CASRRGGASNYGYTF

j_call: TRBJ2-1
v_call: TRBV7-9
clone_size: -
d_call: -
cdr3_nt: TGTGCCAGCAGCTTAGCGCGGATGTTGACCTACAATGAGCAGTTCTTC
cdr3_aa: CASSLARMLTYNEQFF

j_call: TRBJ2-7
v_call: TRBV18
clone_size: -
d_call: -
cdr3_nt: TGTGCCAGCTCACGTGGAGACAGCACCTACGAGCAGTACTTC
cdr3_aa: CASSRGDSTYEQYF

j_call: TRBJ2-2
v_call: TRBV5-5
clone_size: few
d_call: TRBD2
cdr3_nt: TGTGCCAGCAGCTTTGGGGACTACATGCCCGGGGAGCTGTTTTTT
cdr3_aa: CASSFGDYMPGELFF

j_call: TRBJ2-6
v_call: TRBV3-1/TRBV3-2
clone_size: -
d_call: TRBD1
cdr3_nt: TGTGCCAGCAGCCAAACAGGGGTTGGGGCCAACGTCCTGACTTTC
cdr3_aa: CASSQTGVGANVLTF

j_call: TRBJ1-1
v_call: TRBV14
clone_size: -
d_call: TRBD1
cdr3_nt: TGTGCCAGCAGACAGGGGACGAACACTGAAGCTTTCTTT
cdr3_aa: CASRQGTNTEAFF

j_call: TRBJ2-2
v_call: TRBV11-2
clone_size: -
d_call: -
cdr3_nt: TGTGCCAGCAGCCTCTTGACAGTTAACACCGGGGAGCTGTTTTTT
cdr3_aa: CASSLLTVNTGELFF

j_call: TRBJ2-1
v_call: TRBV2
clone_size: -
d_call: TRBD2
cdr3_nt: TGTGCCAGCAGTGCAGGGCGGGGGTTTCCTAATGAGCAGTTCTTC
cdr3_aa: CASSAGRGFPNEQFF